This entry is about one TCR beta chain. Its antigen is unknown. The sample originates from a study of blood T cells in healthy people across ages. Study-wide points: Significant beta diversity loss was already apparent by age 40, declining roughly linearly.

Each donor supplied roughly 9.1 milliliters of peripheral blood. Per the germline V gene, CDR1 is SEHNR and CDR2 is FQNEAQ (reference sequence). The CDR3 contains 15 residues. J was trimmed by 2 bases and V by 5 bases; bases with no gene match: 6. Alongside a J-beta primer mix, a sample-barcoded 5' primer served in a second PCR lasting about 7 to 11 cycles. MiXCR was run by TCRdb on the 5' RACE reads, yielding one entry per CDR3 protein. The table includes roughly 1,700,000 distinct CDR3 sequences, 28% detected once. The J gene is TRBJ2-1, the V gene TRBV7-9; 7 positions match TRBD1. Sequenced: blood. The TCR sequence derives from a woman aged 25 to 45 in good health. This CDR3 reads CASSARDSTYNEQFF. The DNA for the CDR3 is TGTGCCAGCAGCGCCCGGGACAGCACCTACAATGAGCAGTTCTTC.